Each of the 11 T cell receptor beta chains below was sequenced from the same sample in a study of beta chain features in type 1 diabetes. Reverse transcription of all isolated RNA meant that expressed TCRB transcripts were sequenced. Libraries were prepared by immunoSEQ multiplex PCR; TCRdb keeps only in-frame clonotypes and omits some of them. The table lists roughly 300,000 clones, around 8% of them singletons. The sequencing input was central memory CD4+ T cells from blood. These receptors originate from a woman between 18 and 29 years old in good health.

The rearrangement links TRBV9 to TRBJ2-1; D may correspond to TRBD1 or TRBD2 (6 bases each). The V end was cut by 3 bases, the J end by 12 bases, with 13 bases between. Germline V lookup: CDR1 SGDLS, CDR2 YYNGEE. The CDR3 extends over 12 amino acids. The CDR3 region is CASSATRGVQFF. In DNA, the CDR3 is TGTGCCAGCAGCGCCACGAGGGGGGTGCAGTTCTTC.

The CDR3 bases are TGTGCCAGCAGAAGGGAGTACGAGCAGTACTTC. Amino acid sequence: CASRREYEQYF. This chain uses TRBV28 with TRBJ2-7; maybe TRBD2 (5 bases). V was pared by 6 bases and J by 4 bases, with 7 bases between. The CDR3 covers 11 residues. Looked up from germline, CDR1 is MDHEN and CDR2 is SYDVKM. Full variable domain (missing parts from reference TRBV28 and TRBJ2-7): DVKVTQSSRYLVKRTGEKVFLECVQDMDHENMFWYRQDPGLGLRLIYFSYDVKMKEKGDIPEGYSVSREKKERFSLILESASTNQTSMYLCASRREYEQYFGPGTRLTVT.

V usage is TRBV28 and J usage is TRBJ2-1; D unclear. V shed 5 bases and J shed 4 bases, with 3 bases lying between them. The CDR3 is 11 amino acids. CDR1 is MDHEN and CDR2 is SYDVKM in the germline V gene. This CDR3 reads CASSPYNEQFF. CDR3 DNA sequence: TGTGCCAGCAGTCCTTACAATGAGCAGTTCTTC.

This clone was detected ten times or more. This chain uses TRBV13 with TRBJ2-7; TRBD2 matches 8 bases. This CDR3 contains 16 residues. Unmatched junction bases numbered 13, after V lost 5 bases and J lost 4 bases. Germline-derived CDR1 and CDR2 are PRHDT and FYEKMQ (reference sequence). In nucleotides, the CDR3 is TGTGCCAGCAGCACACCCCTACCGGGGGGGTCTTACGAGCAGTACTTC. This codes for CASSTPLPGGSYEQYF.

This clone was picked up a small number of times. The rearrangement joins TRBV5-6 to TRBJ2-3; D is undetermined. The V end was cut by 1 base, the J end by 0 bases, with 15 bases between. The germline V gene has CDR1 SGHDT and CDR2 YYEEEE. This CDR3 has 17 residues. CDR3 sequence: CASSLSHRATSTDTQYF. The CDR3 DNA reads TGTGCCAGCAGCTTGTCCCACAGAGCTACTAGCACAGATACGCAGTATTTT. Drawing the rest from reference TRBV5-6 and TRBJ2-3, the complete variable domain is DAGVTQSPTHLIKTRGQQVTLRCSPKSGHDTVSWYQQALGQGPQFIFQYYEEEERQRGNFPDRFSGHQFPNYSSELNVNALLLGDSALYLCASSLSHRATSTDTQYFGPGTRLTVL.

J is TRBJ1-1 and V is TRBV7-6; possible D gene TRBD1, 5 bases. V was pared by 4 bases and J by 4 bases, with 16 bases between. The germline gives CDR1 SGHVS, CDR2 FNYEAQ. The CDR3 loop spans 15 amino acids. CDR3 sequence reads: CASSSGTAKITEAFF. The CDR3 nucleotides read TGTGCCAGCAGCTCAGGGACCGCGAAAATCACTGAAGCTTTCTTT.

The chain joins TRBV27 to TRBJ1-4; D not resolved. Germline V lookup: CDR1 MNHEY, CDR2 SMNVEV (reference sequence). The CDR3 covers 14 residues. Trimming took off 2 bases at V and 6 bases at J, with 10 bases between the two ends. The CDR3 DNA follows: TGTGCCAGCAGTTTACGCCGGGGAGATGAAAAACTGTTTTTT. Protein sequence: CASSLRRGDEKLFF.

This clone turned up a few times. V usage is TRBV6-6 and J usage is TRBJ2-5; TRBD1 agrees at 7 bases. The CDR3 extends over 14 amino acids. Germline values: CDR1 MNHNY, CDR2 SVGAGI (reference sequence). V was pared by 7 bases and J by 3 bases, with 8 bases of the junction left unmatched. The CDR3 bases are TGTGCCAGCACCAAACAGGGGTTTGAAGAGACCCAGTACTTC. Its translation is CASTKQGFEETQYF.

This chain links TRBV5-6 with TRBJ2-1; D remains ambiguous. This CDR3 has 12 amino acids. Per germline, CDR1 SGHDT and CDR2 YYEEEE. V was trimmed by 0 bases and J by 5 bases, leaving 3 bases between them. The CDR3 loop reads CASSLVNNEQFF. The DNA for the CDR3 is TGTGCCAGCAGCTTGGTCAACAATGAGCAGTTCTTC.

This clone was seen a handful of times. The genes are TRBV5-1 and TRBJ2-1, with 9 positions matching TRBD1. The CDR3 runs 17 residues. Trimming at V came to 4 bases and at J to 5 bases, leaving 13 bases not matched to a gene. Germline loops: CDR1 SGHRS, CDR2 YFSETQ. The CDR3 DNA is TGCGCCAGCAGCGCGGGACAGGGAGGGCCTCTTAACAATGAGCAGTTCTTC. Its translation is CASSAGQGGPLNNEQFF.

The rearrangement uses TRBV28 and TRBJ2-2, with TRBD2 as a possible D gene (7 bases). This CDR3 comprises 15 residues. Germline V gene sequence: CDR1 MDHEN, CDR2 SYDVKM. The germline V and J ends were trimmed by 5 bases and 6 bases, with 16 bases remaining between them. The CDR3 region has the DNA TGTGCCAGCAGTCAAGCCGGGGGGCGGCCCGGGGAGCTGTTTTTT. This sequence encodes CASSQAGGRPGELFF.